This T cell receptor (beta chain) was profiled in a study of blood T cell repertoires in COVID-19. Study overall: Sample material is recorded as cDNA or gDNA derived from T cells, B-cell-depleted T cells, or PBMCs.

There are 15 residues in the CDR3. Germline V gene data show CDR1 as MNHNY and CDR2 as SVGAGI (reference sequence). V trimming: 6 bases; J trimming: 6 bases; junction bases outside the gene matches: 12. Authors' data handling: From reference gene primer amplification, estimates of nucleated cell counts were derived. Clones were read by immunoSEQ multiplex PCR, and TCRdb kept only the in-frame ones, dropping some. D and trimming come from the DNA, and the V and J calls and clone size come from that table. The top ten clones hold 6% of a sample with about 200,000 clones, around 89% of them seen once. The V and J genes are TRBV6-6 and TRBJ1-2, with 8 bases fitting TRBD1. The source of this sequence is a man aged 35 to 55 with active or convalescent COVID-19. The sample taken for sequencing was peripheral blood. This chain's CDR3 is CASRLYSDRGHGYTF. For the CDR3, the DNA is TGTGCCAGCAGACTCTACTCTGACAGGGGCCATGGCTACACCTTC.